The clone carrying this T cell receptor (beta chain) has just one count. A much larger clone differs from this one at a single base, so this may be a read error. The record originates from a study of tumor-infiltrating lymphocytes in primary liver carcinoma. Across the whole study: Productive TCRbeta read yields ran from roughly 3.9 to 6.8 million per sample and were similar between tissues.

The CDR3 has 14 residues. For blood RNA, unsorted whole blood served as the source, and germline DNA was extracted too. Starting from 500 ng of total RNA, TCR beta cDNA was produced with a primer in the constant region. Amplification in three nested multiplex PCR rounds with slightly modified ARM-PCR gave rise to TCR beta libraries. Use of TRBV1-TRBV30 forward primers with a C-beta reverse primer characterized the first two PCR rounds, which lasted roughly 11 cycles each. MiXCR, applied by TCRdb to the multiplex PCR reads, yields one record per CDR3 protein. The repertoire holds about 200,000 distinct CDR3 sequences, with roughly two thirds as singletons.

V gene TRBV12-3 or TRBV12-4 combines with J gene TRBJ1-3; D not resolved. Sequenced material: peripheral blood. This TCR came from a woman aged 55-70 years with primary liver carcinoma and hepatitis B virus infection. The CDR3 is CASSLSGVGITIYF. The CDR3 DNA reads TGTGCCAGCAGTTTATCCGGGGTCGGAATCACCATATATTTT.